This entry concerns a single T cell receptor beta chain. Its target is unknown. Measured with immunoSEQ multiplex PCR; TCRdb has only the in-frame clones, and not every one. This repertoire shows about 15,000 clones, 87% found once; its top ten account for around 3.8%. The data were obtained in a study of T cells after posttransplantation cyclophosphamide. The study, taken as a whole, reports: Blood and skin or GI T cell repertoires showed limited TRB overlap. Later post-transplant blood repertoires were often dominated by donor CD8+ memory clones. Recipient CMV seropositivity and CMV reactivation strongly tracked TRB clonality.

Methotrexate plus calcineurin inhibitor accompanied controls' myeloablative marrow transplants; sampling was 1 year later. V was clipped by 0 bases and J by 4 bases, with 15 bases between them. The CDR3 is 16 amino acids. Germline V gene sequence: CDR1 MGHRA, CDR2 YSYEKL. The rearrangement joins TRBV4-1 to TRBJ2-5, with D hard to call. This receptor was obtained from a male patient aged 45-60 years who received an allogeneic stem cell transplant from an unrelated donor, was CMV-positive, and had chronic GVHD only. The graft donor may have given rise to some T cells. The sequencing used PBMCs, collected after an allogeneic stem cell transplant with a calcineurin inhibitor and methotrexate. The CDR3 region is CASSQESITAGETQYF. As DNA, the CDR3 is TGCGCCAGCAGCCAAGAATCCATTACGGCAGGAGAGACCCAGTACTTC.